Listed below are T cell receptor beta chains from one sample, sequenced in a study of blood T cells in healthy people across ages. TCRdb redid the calling of the 5' RACE reads with MiXCR, one entry per CDR3 protein. The sample shows over 600,000 distinct CDR3 sequences, more than 50% of them seen only once. The sequencing input was blood. All receptors come from a man aged 35 to 55 in good health. Each CDR3 is given with its conserved first and last residue. A D gene is named only where the DNA matches it firmly. The listing skips clone size in some rows; elsewhere it reads once, few, many or a size class.

TRBJ1-1 NA NA TRBV20-1 CSARVSGVSFTEAFF TGCAGTGCTAGGGTTTCAGGGGTATCGTTCACTGAAGCTTTCTTT
TRBJ1-5 many NA TRBV27 CASTDSYSNQPQHF TGTGCCAGCACTGATAGCTATAGCAATCAGCCCCAGCATTTT
TRBJ2-3 NA NA TRBV20-1 CSARFTRDSGNADTQYF TGCAGTGCTAGGTTTACGCGGGACTCCGGCAACGCAGATACGCAGTATTTT
TRBJ2-4 NA NA TRBV7-9 CASSPPGHLAKNIQYF TGTGCCAGCAGCCCCCCGGGACACCTAGCCAAAAACATTCAGTACTTC
TRBJ1-5 few TRBD1 TRBV19 CASSSGGASNQPQHF TGTGCCAGTAGTTCAGGGGGCGCGAGCAATCAGCCCCAGCATTTT
TRBJ1-2 NA TRBD1 TRBV29-1 CSVDDREANYGYTF TGCAGCGTTGACGACAGGGAGGCTAACTATGGCTACACCTTC
TRBJ2-7 NA TRBD1 TRBV28 CASSPAAGQGRSYEQYF TGTGCCAGCAGCCCCGCCGCGGGACAGGGGAGGTCCTACGAGCAGTACTTC
TRBJ2-1 NA TRBD1 TRBV29-1 CSVAGQLYNEQFF TGCAGCGTTGCGGGACAGCTCTACAATGAGCAGTTCTTC
TRBJ2-6 NA NA TRBV27 CASKGGRGANVLTF TGTGCCAGCAAGGGGGGGAGAGGGGCCAACGTCCTGACTTTC
TRBJ2-5 NA NA TRBV29-1 CSVRHDQETQYF TGCAGCGTAAGACACGACCAAGAGACCCAGTACTTC
TRBJ2-7 NA NA TRBV7-2 CASSPLGGPYEQYF TGTGCCAGCAGCCCCTTAGGAGGCCCCTACGAGCAGTACTTC
TRBJ2-5 few NA TRBV7-6 CASSPKQSWRGKSVETQYF TGTGCCAGCAGCCCCAAGCAGTCTTGGCGTGGGAAATCAGTGGAGACCCAGTACTTC
TRBJ2-3 few TRBD2 TRBV10-2 CASSVVTAGIRTDTQYF TGCGCCAGCAGCGTTGTAACAGCGGGAATCCGGACAGATACGCAGTATTTT
TRBJ2-3 NA NA TRBV20-1 CSASEKRTQYF TGCAGTGCTAGTGAGAAGCGTACGCAGTATTTT
TRBJ1-1 NA NA TRBV7-8 CASSLSGHTEAFF TGTGCCAGCAGCTTATCAGGTCACACTGAAGCTTTCTTT
TRBJ2-2 NA NA TRBV9 CASSVGSQSTPGELFF TGTGCCAGCAGCGTAGGTAGCCAGTCAACACCCGGGGAGCTGTTTTTT
TRBJ2-7 few TRBD1 TRBV27 CASSLSGVRATGVSYEQYF TGTGCCAGCAGTTTATCCGGAGTAAGGGCTACAGGGGTTTCCTACGAGCAGTACTTC
TRBJ2-7 few TRBD2 TRBV2 CASLPGLPNEQYF TGTGCCAGCCTCCCGGGACTACCCAACGAGCAGTACTTC
TRBJ1-1 once NA TRBV6-1 CASSSQKNTEAFF TGTGCCAGCAGTAGTCAGAAGAACACTGAAGCTTTCTTT
TRBJ2-5 NA NA TRBV7-3 CASSLMKARVETQYF TGTGCCAGCAGCTTAATGAAGGCCCGGGTGGAGACCCAGTACTTC
TRBJ2-5 NA TRBD1 TRBV6-5 CASSYGTAQETQYF TGTGCCAGCAGTTATGGGACAGCCCAAGAGACCCAGTACTTC
TRBJ2-3 NA NA TRBV7-8 CASSLNPTWLGQSTDTQYF TGTGCCAGCAGCTTAAACCCTACTTGGTTAGGACAGAGCACAGATACGCAGTATTTT
TRBJ2-1 NA TRBD1 TRBV14 CASSQETGTVCEQFF TGTGCCAGCAGCCAAGAAACCGGGACAGTCTGCGAGCAGTTCTTC
TRBJ1-2 NA TRBD1 TRBV7-2 CASSRPGTEYYGYTF TGTGCCAGCAGCCGACCTGGGACAGAGTACTATGGCTACACCTTC
TRBJ2-3 NA NA TRBV7-2 CASSLSEALAADTQYF TGTGCCAGCAGCTTATCGGAGGCCCTAGCCGCAGATACGCAGTATTTT
TRBJ2-1 NA TRBD2 TRBV7-8 CASSFPGLAGQNEQFF TGTGCCAGCAGCTTTCCGGGACTAGCGGGACAAAATGAGCAGTTCTTC
TRBJ2-1 NA TRBD1 TRBV6-1 CASLRNRGSYNEQFF TGTGCCAGCCTTAGAAACAGGGGGTCCTACAATGAGCAGTTCTTC
TRBJ2-7 few NA TRBV28 CASSPGHGKDYEQYF TGTGCCAGCAGCCCGGGACACGGGAAAGACTACGAGCAGTACTTC
TRBJ2-7 few NA TRBV10-3 CATAAGLSYEQYF TGTGCCACCGCCGCAGGGTTAAGCTACGAGCAGTACTTC
TRBJ2-1 NA TRBD2 TRBV5-1 CASSLVAGGAYNEQFF TGCGCCAGCAGCTTGGTAGCGGGAGGAGCCTACAATGAGCAGTTCTTC
TRBJ2-5 NA NA TRBV7-7 CASSLTAARPQETQYF TGTGCCAGCAGCTTAACGGCCGCAAGACCCCAAGAGACCCAGTACTTC
TRBJ1-2 few TRBD1 TRBV7-2 CASSPQVGTGASGGGYTF TGTGCCAGCAGCCCTCAGGTCGGGACAGGGGCCTCAGGGGGTGGCTACACCTTC
TRBJ2-7 once TRBD2 TRBV6-1 CANSETSESSYEQYF TGTGCCAACAGTGAGACTAGCGAGAGCTCCTACGAGCAGTACTTC
TRBJ2-5 NA NA TRBV21-1 CASSKGKVILGETQYF TGTGCCAGCAGCAAAGGAAAAGTGATCTTGGGGGAGACCCAGTACTTC
TRBJ2-3 NA NA TRBV7-2 CASSLVKQGFTDTQYF TGTGCCAGCAGCTTAGTCAAGCAGGGGTTCACAGATACGCAGTATTTT
TRBJ2-7 few NA TRBV20-1 CSAQGSAYEQYF TGCAGTGCCCAGGGGTCTGCCTACGAGCAGTACTTC
TRBJ1-1 NA NA TRBV5-1 CASSTRRGLGTEAFF TGCGCCAGTTCCACCCGCCGGGGGCTCGGGACTGAAGCTTTCTTT
TRBJ1-2 once NA TRBV9 CASSPGMGDHGYTF TGTGCCAGCAGCCCAGGAATGGGGGACCATGGCTACACCTTC
TRBJ1-2 few TRBD1 TRBV7-2 CASSPGTGVGYGYTF TGTGCCAGCAGCCCTGGGACAGGGGTTGGCTATGGCTACACCTTC
TRBJ2-7 few TRBD2 TRBV5-1 CASSSSSGTYEQYF TGCGCCAGCAGCTCCTCTAGCGGGACATACGAGCAGTACTTC
TRBJ1-2 NA NA TRBV20-1 CSARQIGGENYGYTF TGCAGTGCTAGACAGATAGGCGGAGAAAACTATGGCTACACCTTC
TRBJ2-3 NA NA TRBV7-2 CASTQNPAGTQDTQYF TGTGCCAGCACTCAAAACCCGGCCGGGACCCAAGATACGCAGTATTTT
TRBJ1-1 NA NA TRBV28 CASSLHRAQGTEAFF TGTGCCAGCAGTCTACACAGGGCACAGGGCACTGAAGCTTTCTTT
TRBJ2-5 NA NA TRBV10-3 CATSPGQETQYF TGTGCCACATCACCAGGGCAAGAGACCCAGTACTTC
TRBJ2-3 NA NA TRBV2 CASSEAGTPITDTQYF TGTGCCAGCAGTGAAGCGGGGACTCCCATCACAGATACGCAGTATTTT
TRBJ2-4 NA NA TRBV7-2 CASSGRDSLNIQYF TGTGCCAGCAGCGGCCGGGACTCCCTCAACATTCAGTACTTC
TRBJ2-3 NA NA TRBV24-1 CATAPGRSTDTQYF TGTGCCACCGCACCGGGCCGTTCCACAGATACGCAGTATTTT